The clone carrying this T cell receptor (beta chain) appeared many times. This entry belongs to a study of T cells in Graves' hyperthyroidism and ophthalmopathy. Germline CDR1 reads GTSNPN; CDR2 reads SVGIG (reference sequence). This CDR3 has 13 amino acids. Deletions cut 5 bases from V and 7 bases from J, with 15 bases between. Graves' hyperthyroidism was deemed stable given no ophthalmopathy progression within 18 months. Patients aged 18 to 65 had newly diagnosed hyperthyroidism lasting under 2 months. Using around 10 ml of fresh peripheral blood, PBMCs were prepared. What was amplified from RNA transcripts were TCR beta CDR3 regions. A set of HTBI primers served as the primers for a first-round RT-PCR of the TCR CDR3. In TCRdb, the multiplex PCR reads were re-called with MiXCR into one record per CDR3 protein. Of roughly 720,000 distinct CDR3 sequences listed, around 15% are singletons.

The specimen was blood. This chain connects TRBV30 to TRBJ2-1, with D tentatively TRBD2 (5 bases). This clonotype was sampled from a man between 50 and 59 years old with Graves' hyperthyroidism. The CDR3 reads CAWASGGRNEQFF. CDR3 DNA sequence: TGTGCCTGGGCATCCGGAGGCCGAAATGAGCAGTTCTTC.